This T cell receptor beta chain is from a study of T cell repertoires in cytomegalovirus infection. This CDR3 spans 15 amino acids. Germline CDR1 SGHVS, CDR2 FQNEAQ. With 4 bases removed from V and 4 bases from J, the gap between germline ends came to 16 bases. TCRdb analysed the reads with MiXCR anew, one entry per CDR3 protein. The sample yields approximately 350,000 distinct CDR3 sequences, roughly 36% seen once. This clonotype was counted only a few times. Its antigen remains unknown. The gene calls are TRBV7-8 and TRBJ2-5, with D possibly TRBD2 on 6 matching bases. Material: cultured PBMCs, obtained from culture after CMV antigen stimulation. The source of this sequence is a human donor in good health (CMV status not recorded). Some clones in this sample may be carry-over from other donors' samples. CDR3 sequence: CASSSGGRDGETQYF. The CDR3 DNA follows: TGTGCCAGCAGCTCAGGAGGGCGGGATGGAGAGACCCAGTACTTC.